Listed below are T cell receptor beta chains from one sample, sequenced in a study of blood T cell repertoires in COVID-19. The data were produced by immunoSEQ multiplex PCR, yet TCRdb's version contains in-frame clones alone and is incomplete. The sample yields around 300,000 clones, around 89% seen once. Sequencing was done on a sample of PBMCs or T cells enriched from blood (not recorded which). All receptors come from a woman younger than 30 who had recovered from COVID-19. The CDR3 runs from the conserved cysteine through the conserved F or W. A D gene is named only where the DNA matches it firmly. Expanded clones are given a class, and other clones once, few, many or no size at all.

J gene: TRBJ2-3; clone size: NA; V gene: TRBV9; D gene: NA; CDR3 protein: CASSVVFTDTQYF; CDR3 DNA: TGTGCCAGCAGCGTAGTCTTCACAGATACGCAGTATTTT
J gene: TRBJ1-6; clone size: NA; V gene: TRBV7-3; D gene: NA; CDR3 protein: CASSRGVGNSPLHF; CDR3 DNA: TGTGCCAGCAGCCGGGGGGTAGGGAATTCACCCCTCCACTTT
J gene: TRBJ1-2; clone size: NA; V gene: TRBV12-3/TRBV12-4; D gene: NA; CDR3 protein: CASSPIGEEGYTF; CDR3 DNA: TGTGCCAGCAGTCCCATAGGAGAGGAGGGCTACACCTTC
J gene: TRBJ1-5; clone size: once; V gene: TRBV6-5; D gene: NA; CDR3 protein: CASSDSGQRNQPQHF; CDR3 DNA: TGTGCCAGCAGTGACTCTGGACAACGCAATCAGCCCCAGCATTTT
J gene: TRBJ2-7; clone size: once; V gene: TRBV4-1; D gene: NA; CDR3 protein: CASSQDLPSEQYF; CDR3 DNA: TGCGCCAGCAGCCAAGATCTCCCGTCTGAGCAGTACTTC
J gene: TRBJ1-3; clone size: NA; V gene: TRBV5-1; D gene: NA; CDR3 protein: CASSLTAGTGNTIYF; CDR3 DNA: TGCGCCAGCAGCTTGACAGCGGGCACTGGAAACACCATATATTTT
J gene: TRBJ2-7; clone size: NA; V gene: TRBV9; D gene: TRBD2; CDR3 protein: CASSEGLADSYEQYF; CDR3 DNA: TGTGCCAGCAGCGAAGGACTAGCGGATTCCTACGAGCAGTACTTC
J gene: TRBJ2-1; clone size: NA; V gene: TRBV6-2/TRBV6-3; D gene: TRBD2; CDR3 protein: CASSSVRGAYNEQFF; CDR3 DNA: TGTGCCAGCAGTTCCGTGCGGGGGGCCTACAATGAGCAGTTCTTC
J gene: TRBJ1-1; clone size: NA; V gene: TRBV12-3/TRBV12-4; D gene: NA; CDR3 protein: CASNIQGTGEAFF; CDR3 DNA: TGTGCCAGCAACATACAGGGTACGGGTGAAGCTTTCTTT
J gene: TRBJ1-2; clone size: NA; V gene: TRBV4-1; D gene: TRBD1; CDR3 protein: CASSPGQATNYGYTF; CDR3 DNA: TGCGCCAGCAGCCCAGGACAGGCTACTAACTATGGCTACACCTTC
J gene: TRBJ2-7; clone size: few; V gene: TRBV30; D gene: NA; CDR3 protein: CAGRTATYEQYF; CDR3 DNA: TGTGCCGGACGGACAGCAACCTACGAGCAGTACTTC
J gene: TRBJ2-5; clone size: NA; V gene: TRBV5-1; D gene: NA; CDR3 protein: CASSSIRTQTETQYF; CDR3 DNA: TGCGCCAGCAGCTCTATAAGGACTCAAACAGAGACCCAGTACTTC
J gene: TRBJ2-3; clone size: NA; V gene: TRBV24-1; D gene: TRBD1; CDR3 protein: CATSDRTGHEDTQYF; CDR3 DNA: TGTGCCACCAGTGATAGGACAGGGCACGAAGATACGCAGTATTTT
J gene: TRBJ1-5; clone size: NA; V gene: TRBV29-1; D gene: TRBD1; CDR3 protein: CSVQGAGINQPQHF; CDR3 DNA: TGCAGCGTTCAGGGGGCAGGGATCAATCAGCCCCAGCATTTT
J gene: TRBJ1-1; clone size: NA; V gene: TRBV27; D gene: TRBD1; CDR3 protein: CASSPRDRGMDYTEAFF; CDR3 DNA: TGTGCCAGCAGCCCCCGGGACAGGGGAATGGATTACACTGAAGCTTTCTTT
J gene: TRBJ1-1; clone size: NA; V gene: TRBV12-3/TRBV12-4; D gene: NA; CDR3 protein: CAPGPGMEAFF; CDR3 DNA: TGTGCCCCGGGTCCGGGTATGGAAGCTTTCTTT
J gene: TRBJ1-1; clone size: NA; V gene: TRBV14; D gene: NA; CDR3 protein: CASSQLGVGEAFF; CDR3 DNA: TGTGCCAGCAGCCAGTTAGGGGTAGGTGAAGCTTTCTTT
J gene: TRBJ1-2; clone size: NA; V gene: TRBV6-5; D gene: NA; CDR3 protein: CASSHRENYGYTF; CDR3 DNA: TGTGCCAGCAGCCACAGGGAGAACTATGGCTACACCTTC
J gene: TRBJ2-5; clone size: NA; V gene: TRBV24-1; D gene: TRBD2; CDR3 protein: CATSDLGTSGVEETQYF; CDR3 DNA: TGTGCCACCAGTGATTTGGGGACTAGCGGGGTAGAGGAGACCCAGTACTTC
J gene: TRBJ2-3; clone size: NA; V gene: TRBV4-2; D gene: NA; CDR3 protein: CASSQAPQGLDTQYF; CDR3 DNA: TGTGCCAGCAGCCAAGCCCCCCAGGGTCTTGATACGCAGTATTTT
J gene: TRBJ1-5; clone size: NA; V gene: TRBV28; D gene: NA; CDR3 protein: CASSPRTQPQHF; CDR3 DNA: TGTGCCAGCAGTCCGCGTACTCAGCCCCAGCATTTT
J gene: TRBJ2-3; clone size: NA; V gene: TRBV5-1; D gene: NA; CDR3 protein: CASSLERDTQYF; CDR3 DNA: TGCGCCAGCAGCTTGGAGCGAGATACGCAGTATTTT
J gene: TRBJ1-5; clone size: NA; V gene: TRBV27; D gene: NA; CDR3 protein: CASSYRAGNQPQHF; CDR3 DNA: TGTGCCAGCAGTTACAGGGCTGGCAATCAGCCCCAGCATTTT
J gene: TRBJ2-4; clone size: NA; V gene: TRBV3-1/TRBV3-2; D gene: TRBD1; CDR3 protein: CASSRGQGAAKNIQYF; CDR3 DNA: TGTGCCAGCAGCCGAGGACAGGGGGCTGCCAAAAACATTCAGTACTTC
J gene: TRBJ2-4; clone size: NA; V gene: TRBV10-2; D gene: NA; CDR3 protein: CASSERRGNALAKNIQYF; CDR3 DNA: TGCGCCAGCAGTGAGAGGAGAGGGAACGCTTTAGCCAAAAACATTCAGTACTTC
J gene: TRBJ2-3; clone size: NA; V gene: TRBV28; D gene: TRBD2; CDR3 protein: CASSLSQRGSDTQYF; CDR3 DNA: TGTGCCAGCAGTTTAAGCCAGCGGGGGTCAGATACGCAGTATTTT
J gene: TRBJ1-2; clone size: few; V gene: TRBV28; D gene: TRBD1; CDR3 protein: CASSFVGTGALYGYTF; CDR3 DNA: TGTGCCAGCAGTTTCGTCGGGACAGGGGCTTTATATGGCTACACCTTC
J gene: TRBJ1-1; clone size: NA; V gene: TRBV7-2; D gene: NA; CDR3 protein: CASSLARGVSEAFF; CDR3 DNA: TGTGCCAGCAGCTTAGCGCGGGGAGTTAGTGAAGCTTTCTTT
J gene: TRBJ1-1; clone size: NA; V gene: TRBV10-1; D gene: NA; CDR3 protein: CASSESAGNTEAFF; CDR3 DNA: TGCGCCAGCAGTGAGTCCGCAGGGAACACTGAAGCTTTCTTT
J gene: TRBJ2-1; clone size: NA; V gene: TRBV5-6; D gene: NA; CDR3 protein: CASSGFSNEQFF; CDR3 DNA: TGTGCCAGCAGCGGCTTTTCCAATGAGCAGTTCTTC
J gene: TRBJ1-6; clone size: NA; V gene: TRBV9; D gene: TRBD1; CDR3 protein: CASSVSPLGTGNSPLHF; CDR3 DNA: TGTGCCAGCAGCGTAAGCCCCCTCGGGACAGGGAATTCACCCCTCCACTTT
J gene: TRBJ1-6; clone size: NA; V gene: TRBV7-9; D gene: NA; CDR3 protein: CASSLEQYNSPLHF; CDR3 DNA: TGTGCCAGCAGCTTAGAACAATATAATTCACCCCTCCACTTT
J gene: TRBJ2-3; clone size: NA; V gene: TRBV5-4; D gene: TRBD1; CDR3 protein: CASSVTGPVDTQYF; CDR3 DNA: TGTGCCAGCAGCGTGACAGGGCCTGTGGATACGCAGTATTTT
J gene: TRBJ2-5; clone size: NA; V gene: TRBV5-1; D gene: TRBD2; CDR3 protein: CASSPKGTSGGVAETQYF; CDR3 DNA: TGCGCCAGCAGCCCTAAAGGGACTAGCGGGGGGGTCGCAGAGACCCAGTACTTC
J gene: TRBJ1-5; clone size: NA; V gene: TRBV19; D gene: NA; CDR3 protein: CASRAFPGEGQPQHF; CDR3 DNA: TGTGCCAGTAGGGCCTTCCCCGGGGAGGGGCAGCCCCAGCATTTT
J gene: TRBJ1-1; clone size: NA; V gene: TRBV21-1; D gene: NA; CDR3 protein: CASSKVQGGVAVWDTEAFF; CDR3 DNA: TGTGCCAGCAGCAAAGTGCAGGGCGGGGTGGCAGTTTGGGACACTGAAGCTTTCTTT
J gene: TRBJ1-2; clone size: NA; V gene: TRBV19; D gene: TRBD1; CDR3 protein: CASSFLPGTGGDFYTF; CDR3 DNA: TGTGCCAGTAGTTTTCTCCCCGGGACAGGGGGCGATTTCTACACCTTC
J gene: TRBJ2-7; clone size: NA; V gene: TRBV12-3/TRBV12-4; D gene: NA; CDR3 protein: CASSLIEGYEQYF; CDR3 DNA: TGTGCCAGCAGTTTAATCGAGGGCTACGAGCAGTACTTC
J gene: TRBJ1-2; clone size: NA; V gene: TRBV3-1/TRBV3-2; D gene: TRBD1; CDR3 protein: CASRPTTRGRGYTF; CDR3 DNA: TGTGCCAGCAGACCGACCACGAGGGGGCGCGGCTACACCTTC
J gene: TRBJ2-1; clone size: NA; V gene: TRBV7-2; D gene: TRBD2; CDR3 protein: CASSQPSGGYNEQFF; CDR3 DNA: TGTGCCAGCAGCCAACCTAGCGGGGGCTACAATGAGCAGTTCTTC
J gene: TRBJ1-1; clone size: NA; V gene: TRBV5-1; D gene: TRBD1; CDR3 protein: CASRTGQGANTEAFF; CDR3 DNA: TGCGCCAGCAGGACGGGACAGGGGGCGAACACTGAAGCTTTCTTT
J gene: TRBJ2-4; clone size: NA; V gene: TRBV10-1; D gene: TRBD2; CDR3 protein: CASSSAGGSGVQYF; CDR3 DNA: TGCGCCAGCTCATCAGCGGGGGGCTCGGGAGTTCAGTACTTC
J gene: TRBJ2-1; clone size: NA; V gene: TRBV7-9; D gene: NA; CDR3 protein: CASSLALGEAHNEQFF; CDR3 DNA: TGTGCCAGCAGCTTAGCGTTGGGGGAGGCCCACAATGAGCAGTTCTTC
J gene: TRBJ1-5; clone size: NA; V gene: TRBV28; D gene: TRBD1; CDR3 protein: CASTPPGQSDQPQHF; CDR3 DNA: TGTGCCAGCACCCCGCCGGGACAGTCGGATCAGCCCCAGCATTTT
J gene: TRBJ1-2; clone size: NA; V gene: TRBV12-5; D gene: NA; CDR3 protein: CASGLLGYGYTF; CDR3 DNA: TGTGCTAGTGGTTTGCTCGGTTATGGCTACACCTTC
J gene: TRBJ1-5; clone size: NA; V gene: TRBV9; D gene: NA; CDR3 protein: CASSVGGGADQPQHF; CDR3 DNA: TGTGCCAGCAGCGTAGGAGGGGGGGCCGATCAGCCCCAGCATTTT
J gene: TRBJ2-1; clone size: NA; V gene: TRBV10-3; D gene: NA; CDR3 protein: CAISESQQGYNEQFF; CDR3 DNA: TGTGCCATCAGTGAGTCACAACAGGGCTACAATGAGCAGTTCTTC